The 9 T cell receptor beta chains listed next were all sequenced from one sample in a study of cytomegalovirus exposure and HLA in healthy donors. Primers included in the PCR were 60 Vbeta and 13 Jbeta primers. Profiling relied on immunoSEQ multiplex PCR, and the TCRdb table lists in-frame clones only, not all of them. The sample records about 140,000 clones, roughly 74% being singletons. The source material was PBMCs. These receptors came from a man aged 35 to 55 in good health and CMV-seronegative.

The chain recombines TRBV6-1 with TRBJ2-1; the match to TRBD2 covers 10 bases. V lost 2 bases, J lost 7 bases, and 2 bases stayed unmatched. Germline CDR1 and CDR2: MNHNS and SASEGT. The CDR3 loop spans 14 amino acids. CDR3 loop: CASSELAGVNEQFF. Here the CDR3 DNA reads TGTGCCAGCAGTGAACTAGCGGGGGTGAATGAGCAGTTCTTC.

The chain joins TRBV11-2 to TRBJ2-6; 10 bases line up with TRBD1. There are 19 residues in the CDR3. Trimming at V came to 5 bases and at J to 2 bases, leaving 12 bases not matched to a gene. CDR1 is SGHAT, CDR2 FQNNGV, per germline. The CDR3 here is CASSPVPGQGITGANVLTF. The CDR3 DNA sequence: TGTGCCAGCAGCCCCGTCCCGGGACAGGGGATAACTGGGGCCAACGTCCTGACTTTC.

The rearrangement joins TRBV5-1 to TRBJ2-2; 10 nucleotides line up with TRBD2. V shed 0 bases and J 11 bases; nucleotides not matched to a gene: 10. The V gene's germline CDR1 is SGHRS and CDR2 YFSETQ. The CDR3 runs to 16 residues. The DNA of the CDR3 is TGCGCCAGCAGCTTGGGGAGTACTAGCGGGGCCGAAGAGCTGTTTTTT. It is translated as CASSLGSTSGAEELFF. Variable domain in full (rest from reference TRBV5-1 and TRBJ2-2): KAGVTQTPRYLIKTRGQQVTLSCSPISGHRSVSWYQQTPGQGLQFLFEYFSETQRNKGNFPGRFSGRQFSNSRSEMNVSTLELGDSALYLCASSLGSTSGAEELFFGEGSRLTVL.

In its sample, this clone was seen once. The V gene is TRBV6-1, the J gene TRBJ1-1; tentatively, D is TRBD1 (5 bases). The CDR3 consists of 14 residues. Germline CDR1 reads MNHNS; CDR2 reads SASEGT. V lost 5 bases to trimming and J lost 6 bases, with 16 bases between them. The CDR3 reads CASSLLRGEAEAFF. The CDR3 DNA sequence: TGTGCCAGCAGTCTCCTTCGGGGGGAGGCTGAAGCTTTCTTT.

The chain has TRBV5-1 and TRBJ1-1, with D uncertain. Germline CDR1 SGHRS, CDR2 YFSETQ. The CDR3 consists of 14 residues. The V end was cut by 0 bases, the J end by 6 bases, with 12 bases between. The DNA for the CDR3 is TGCGCCAGCAGCTTGGCTGTGGTGTCGGCTGAAGCTTTCTTT. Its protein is CASSLAVVSAEAFF. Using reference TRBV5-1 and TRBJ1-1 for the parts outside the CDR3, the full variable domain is KAGVTQTPRYLIKTRGQQVTLSCSPISGHRSVSWYQQTPGQGLQFLFEYFSETQRNKGNFPGRFSGRQFSNSRSEMNVSTLELGDSALYLCASSLAVVSAEAFFGQGTRLTVV.

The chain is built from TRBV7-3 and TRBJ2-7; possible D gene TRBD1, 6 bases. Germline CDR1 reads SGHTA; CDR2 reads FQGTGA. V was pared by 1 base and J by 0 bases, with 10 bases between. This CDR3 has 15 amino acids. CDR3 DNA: TGTGCCAGCAGCTTAAACCAGGGGTCCTCCTACGAGCAGTACTTC. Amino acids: CASSLNQGSSYEQYF. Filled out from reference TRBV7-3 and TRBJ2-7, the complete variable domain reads GAGVSQTPSNKVTEKGKYVELRCDPISGHTALYWYRQSLGQGPEFLIYFQGTGAADDSGLPNDRFFAVRPEGSVSTLKIQRTERGDSAVYLCASSLNQGSSYEQYFGPGTRLTVT.

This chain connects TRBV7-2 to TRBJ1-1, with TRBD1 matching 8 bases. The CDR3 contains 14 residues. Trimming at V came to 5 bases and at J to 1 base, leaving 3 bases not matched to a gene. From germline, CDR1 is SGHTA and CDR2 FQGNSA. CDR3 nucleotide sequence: TGTGCCAGCAGCCGGGACAGGCAGAACACTGAAGCTTTCTTT. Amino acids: CASSRDRQNTEAFF.

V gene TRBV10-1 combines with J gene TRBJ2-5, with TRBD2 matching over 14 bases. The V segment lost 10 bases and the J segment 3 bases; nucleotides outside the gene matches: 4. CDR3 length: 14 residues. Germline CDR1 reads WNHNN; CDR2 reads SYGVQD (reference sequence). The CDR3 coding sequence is TGCGCCACCCCGACTAGCGGGGGGGAAGAGACCCAGTACTTC. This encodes CATPTSGGEETQYF.

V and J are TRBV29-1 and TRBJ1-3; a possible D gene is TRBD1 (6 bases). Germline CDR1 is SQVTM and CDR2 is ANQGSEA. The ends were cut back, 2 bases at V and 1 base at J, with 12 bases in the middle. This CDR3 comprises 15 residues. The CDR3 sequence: CSVETTTGSGNTIYF. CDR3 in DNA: TGCAGCGTTGAAACCACCACAGGGTCTGGAAACACCATATATTTT.